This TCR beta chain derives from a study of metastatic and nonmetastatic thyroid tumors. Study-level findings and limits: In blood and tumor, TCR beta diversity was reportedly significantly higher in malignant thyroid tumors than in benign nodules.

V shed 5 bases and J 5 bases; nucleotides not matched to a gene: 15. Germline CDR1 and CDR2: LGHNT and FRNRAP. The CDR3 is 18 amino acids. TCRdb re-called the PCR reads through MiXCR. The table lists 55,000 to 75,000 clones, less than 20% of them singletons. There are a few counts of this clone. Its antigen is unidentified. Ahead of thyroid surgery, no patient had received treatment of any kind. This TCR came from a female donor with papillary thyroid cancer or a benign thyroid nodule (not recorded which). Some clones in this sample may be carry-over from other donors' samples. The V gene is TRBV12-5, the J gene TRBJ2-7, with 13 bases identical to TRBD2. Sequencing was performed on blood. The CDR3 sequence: CASGIKNTSGRVLNEQYF. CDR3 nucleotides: TGTGCTAGTGGTATTAAAAACACTAGCGGGAGGGTTTTAAACGAGCAGTACTTC.